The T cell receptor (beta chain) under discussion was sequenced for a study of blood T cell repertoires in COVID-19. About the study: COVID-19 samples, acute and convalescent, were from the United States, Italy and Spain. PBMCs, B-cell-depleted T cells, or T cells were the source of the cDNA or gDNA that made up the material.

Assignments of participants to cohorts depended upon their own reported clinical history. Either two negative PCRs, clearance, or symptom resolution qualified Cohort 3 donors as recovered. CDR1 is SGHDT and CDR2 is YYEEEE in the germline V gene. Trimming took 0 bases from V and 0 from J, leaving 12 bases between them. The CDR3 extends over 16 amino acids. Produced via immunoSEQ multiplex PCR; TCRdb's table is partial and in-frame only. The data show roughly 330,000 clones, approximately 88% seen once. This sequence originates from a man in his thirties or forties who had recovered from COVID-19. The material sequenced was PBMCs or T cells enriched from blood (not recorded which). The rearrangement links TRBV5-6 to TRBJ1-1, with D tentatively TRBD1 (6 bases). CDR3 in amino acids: CASSLGPAGVNTEAFF. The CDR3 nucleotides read TGTGCCAGCAGCTTGGGACCAGCAGGGGTGAACACTGAAGCTTTCTTT. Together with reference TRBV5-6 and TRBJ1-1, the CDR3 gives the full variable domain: DAGVTQSPTHLIKTRGQQVTLRCSPKSGHDTVSWYQQALGQGPQFIFQYYEEEERQRGNFPDRFSGHQFPNYSSELNVNALLLGDSALYLCASSLGPAGVNTEAFFGQGTRLTVV.